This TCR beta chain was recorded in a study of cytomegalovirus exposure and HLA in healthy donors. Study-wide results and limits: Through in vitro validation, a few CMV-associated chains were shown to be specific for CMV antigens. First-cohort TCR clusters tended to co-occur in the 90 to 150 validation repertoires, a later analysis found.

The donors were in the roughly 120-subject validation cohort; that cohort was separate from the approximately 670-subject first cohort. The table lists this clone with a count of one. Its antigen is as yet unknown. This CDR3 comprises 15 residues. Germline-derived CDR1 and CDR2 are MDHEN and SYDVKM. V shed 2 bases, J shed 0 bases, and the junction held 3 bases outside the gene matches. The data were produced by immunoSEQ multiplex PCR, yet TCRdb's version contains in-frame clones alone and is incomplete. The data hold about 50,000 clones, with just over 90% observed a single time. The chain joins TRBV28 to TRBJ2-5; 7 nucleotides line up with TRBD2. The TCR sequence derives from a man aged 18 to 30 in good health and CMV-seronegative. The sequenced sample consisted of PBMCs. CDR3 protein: CASSLASGNQETQYF. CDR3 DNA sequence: TGTGCCAGCAGTTTAGCTAGCGGAAACCAAGAGACCCAGTACTTC.